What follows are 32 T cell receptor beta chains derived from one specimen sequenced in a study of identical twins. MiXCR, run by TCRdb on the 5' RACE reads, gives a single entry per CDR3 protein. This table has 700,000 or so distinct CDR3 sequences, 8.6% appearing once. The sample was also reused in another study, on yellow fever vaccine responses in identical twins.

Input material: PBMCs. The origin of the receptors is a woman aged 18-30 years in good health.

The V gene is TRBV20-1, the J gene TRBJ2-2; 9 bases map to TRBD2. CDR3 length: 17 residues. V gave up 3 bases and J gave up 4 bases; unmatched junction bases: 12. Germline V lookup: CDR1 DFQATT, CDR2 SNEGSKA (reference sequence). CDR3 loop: CSARPPGLARTTGELFF. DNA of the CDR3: TGCAGTGCTAGGCCTCCCGGACTAGCGCGTACCACCGGGGAGCTGTTTTTT.

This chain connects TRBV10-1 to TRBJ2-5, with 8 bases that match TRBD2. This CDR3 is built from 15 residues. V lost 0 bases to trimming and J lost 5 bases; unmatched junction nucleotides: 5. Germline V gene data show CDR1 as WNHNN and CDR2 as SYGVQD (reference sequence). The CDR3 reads CASSESSGRPETQYF. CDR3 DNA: TGCGCCAGCAGTGAGTCAAGCGGGAGACCGGAGACCCAGTACTTC.

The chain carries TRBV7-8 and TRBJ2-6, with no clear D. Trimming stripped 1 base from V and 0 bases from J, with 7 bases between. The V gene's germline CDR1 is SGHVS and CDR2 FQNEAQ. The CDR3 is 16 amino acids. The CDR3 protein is CASSLVGYSGANVLTF. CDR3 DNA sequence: TGTGCCAGCAGCTTAGTCGGTTACTCTGGGGCCAACGTCCTGACTTTC. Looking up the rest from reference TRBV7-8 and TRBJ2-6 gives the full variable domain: GAGVSQSPRYKVAKRGQDVALRCDPISGHVSLFWYQQALGQGPEFLTYFQNEAQLDKSGLPSDRFFAERPEGSVSTLKIQRTQQEDSAVYLCASSLVGYSGANVLTFGAGSRLTVL.

CDR3 coding DNA: TGTGCCAGCAGTGAAGTCCTAAGGGTAGAAGCTTTCTTT. It codes for CASSEVLRVEAFF. V is TRBV6-1 and J is TRBJ1-1; D uncertain. V dropped 1 base and J dropped 8 bases, with 11 bases sitting between them. CDR1 MNHNS and CDR2 SASEGT come from the germline V gene. This CDR3 comprises 13 residues.

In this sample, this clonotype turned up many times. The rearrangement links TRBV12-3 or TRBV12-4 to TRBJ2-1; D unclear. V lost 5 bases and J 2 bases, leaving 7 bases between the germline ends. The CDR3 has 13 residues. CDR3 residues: CASSLPPYNEQFF. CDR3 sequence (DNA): TGTGCCAGCAGTCTGCCCCCCTACAATGAGCAGTTCTTC.

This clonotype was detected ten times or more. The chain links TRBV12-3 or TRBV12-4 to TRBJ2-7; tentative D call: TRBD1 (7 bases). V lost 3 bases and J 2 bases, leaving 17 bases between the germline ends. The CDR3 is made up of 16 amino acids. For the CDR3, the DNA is TGTGCCAGCAGTTTTGCCTCGGCAGGGGGGACCTACGAGCAGTACTTC. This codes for CASSFASAGGTYEQYF.

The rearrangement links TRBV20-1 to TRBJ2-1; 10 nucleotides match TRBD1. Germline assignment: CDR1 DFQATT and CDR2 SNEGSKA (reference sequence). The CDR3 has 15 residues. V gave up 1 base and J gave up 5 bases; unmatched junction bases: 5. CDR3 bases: TGCAGTGCTAGAGCCGGGACAGGGGCTAACAATGAGCAGTTCTTC. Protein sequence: CSARAGTGANNEQFF.

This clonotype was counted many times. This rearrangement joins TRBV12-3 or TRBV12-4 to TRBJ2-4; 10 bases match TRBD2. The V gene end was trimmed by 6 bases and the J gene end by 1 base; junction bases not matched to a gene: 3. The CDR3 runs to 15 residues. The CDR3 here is CASRHSGGAKNIQYF. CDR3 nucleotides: TGTGCCAGCAGACATAGCGGGGGGGCCAAAAACATTCAGTACTTC.

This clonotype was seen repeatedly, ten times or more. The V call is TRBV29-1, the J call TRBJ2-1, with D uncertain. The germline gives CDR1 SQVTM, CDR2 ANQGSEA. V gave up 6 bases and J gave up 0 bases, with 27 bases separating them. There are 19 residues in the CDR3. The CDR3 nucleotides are TGCAGCGTCGATACCCCTTGGGCGGAAGACTTAAGCTCCTACAATGAGCAGTTCTTC. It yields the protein CSVDTPWAEDLSSYNEQFF.

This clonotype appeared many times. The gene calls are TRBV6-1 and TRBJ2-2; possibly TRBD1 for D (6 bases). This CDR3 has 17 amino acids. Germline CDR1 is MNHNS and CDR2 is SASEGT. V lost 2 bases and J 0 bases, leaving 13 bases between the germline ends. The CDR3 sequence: CASSETGFLANTGELFF. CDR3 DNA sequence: TGTGCCAGCAGTGAAACAGGGTTCCTCGCGAACACCGGGGAGCTGTTTTTT.

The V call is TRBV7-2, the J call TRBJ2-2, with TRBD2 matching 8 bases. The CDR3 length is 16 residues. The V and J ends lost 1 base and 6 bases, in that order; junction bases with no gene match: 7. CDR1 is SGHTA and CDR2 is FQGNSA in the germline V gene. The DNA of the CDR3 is TGTGCCAGCAGCTTAGGAAGACTAGCGCGCCCCGGGGAGCTGTTTTTT. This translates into CASSLGRLARPGELFF.

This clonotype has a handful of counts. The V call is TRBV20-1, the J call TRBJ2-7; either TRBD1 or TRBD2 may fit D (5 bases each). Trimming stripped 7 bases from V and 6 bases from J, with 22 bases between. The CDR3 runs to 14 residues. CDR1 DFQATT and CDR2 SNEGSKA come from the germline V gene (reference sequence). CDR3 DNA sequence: TGCAGTGTTGGGGGTGGGATCAGCGCCCGCGAGCAGTACTTC. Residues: CSVGGGISAREQYF.

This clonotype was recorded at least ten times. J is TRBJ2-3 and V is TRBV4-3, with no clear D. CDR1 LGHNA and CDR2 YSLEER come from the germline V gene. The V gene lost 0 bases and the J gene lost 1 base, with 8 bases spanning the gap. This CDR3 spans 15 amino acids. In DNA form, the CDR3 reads TGCGCCAGCAGCCAAGATCTCCGTGGCACAGATACGCAGTATTTT. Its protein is CASSQDLRGTDTQYF.

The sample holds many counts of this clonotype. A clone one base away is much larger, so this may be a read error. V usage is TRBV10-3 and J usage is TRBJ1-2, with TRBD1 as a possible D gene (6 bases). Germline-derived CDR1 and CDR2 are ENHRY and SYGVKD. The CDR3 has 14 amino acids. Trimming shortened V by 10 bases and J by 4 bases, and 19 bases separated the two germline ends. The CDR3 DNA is TGTGCCACCAACGGACAGTGGGCCTCCTATGGCTACACCTTC. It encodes CATNGQWASYGYTF.

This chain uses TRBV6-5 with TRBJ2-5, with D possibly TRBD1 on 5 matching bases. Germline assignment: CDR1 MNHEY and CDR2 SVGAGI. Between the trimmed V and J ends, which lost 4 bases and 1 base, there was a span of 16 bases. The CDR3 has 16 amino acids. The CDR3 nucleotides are TGTGCCAGCAGTTCCCAAAGGGGCTCGTCCCAAGAGACCCAGTACTTC. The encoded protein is CASSSQRGSSQETQYF.

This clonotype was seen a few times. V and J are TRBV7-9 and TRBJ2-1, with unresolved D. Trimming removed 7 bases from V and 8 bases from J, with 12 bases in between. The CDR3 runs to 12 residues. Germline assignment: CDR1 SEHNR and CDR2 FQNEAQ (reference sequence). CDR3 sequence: CASIISGDEQFF. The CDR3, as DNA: TGTGCCAGCATCATATCCGGAGATGAGCAGTTCTTC. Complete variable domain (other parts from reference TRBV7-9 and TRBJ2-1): DTGVSQNPRHKITKRGQNVTFRCDPISEHNRLYWYRQTLGQGPEFLTYFQNEAQLEKSRLLSDRFSAERPKGSFSTLEIQRTEQGDSAMYLCASIISGDEQFFGPGTRLTVL.

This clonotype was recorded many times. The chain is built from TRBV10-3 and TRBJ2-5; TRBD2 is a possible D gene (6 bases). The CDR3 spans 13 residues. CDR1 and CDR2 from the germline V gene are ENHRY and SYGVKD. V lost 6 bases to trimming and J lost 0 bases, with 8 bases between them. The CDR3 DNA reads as TGTGCCATCAGCCGGGACTACCAAGAGACCCAGTACTTC. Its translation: CAISRDYQETQYF.

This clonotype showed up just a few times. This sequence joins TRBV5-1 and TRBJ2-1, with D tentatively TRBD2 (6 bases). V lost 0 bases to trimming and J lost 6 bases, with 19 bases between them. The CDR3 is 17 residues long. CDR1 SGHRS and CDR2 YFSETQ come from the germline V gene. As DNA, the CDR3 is TGCGCCAGCAGCTTGGCCTGGTGGGAGCAGGGAGGCAATGAGCAGTTCTTC. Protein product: CASSLAWWEQGGNEQFF.

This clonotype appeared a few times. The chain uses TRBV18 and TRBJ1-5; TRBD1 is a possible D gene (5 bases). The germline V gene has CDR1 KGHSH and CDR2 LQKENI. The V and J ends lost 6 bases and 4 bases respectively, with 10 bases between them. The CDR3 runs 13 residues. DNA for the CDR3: TGTGCCAGCTCCAACGGGGGGAATCAGCCCCAGCATTTT. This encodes CASSNGGNQPQHF. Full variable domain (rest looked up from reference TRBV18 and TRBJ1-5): NAGVMQNPRHLVRRRGQEARLRCSPMKGHSHVYWYRQLPEEGLKFMVYLQKENIIDESGMPKERFSAEFPKEGPSILRIQQVVRGDSAAYFCASSNGGNQPQHFGDGTRLSIL.

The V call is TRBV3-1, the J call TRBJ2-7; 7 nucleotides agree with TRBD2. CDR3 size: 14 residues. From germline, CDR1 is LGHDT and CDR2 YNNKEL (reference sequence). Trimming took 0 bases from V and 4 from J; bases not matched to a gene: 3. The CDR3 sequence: CASSQDGGRYEQYF. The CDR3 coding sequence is TGTGCCAGCAGCCAAGACGGCGGGAGATACGAGCAGTACTTC.

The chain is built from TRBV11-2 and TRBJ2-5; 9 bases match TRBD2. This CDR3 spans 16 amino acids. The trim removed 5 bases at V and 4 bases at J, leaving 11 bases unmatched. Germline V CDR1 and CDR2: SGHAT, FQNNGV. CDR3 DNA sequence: TGTGCCAGCAGCCGTCAAGGGCGGGGGGGGCGAGAGACCCAGTACTTC. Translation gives CASSRQGRGGRETQYF.

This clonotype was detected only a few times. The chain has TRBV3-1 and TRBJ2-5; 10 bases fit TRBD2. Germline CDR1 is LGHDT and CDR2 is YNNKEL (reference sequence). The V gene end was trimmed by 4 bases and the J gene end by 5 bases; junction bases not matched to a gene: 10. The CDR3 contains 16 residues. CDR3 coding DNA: TGTGCCAGCAGCCTCCCTAGCGGGGGAGGGGCGGAGACCCAGTACTTC. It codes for CASSLPSGGGAETQYF.

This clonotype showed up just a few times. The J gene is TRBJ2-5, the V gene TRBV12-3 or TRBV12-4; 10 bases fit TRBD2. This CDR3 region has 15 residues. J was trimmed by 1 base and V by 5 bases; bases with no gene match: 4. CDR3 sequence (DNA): TGTGCCAGCAGTAAAAGCGGGGGGGGCCAAGAGACCCAGTACTTC. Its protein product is CASSKSGGGQETQYF.

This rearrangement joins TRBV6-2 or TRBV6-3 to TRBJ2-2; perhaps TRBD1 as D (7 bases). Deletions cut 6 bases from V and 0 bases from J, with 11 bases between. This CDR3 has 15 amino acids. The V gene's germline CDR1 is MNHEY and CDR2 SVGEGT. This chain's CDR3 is CASRPRGANTGELFF. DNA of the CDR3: TGTGCCAGCAGGCCCAGGGGGGCGAACACCGGGGAGCTGTTTTTT.

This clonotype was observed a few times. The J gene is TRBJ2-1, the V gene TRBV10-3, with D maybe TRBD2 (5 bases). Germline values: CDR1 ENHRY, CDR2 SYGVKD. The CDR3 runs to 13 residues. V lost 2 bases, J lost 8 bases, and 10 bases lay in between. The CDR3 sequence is CAISEGRVDEQFF. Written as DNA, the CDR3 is TGTGCCATCAGTGAGGGGCGGGTCGATGAGCAGTTCTTC.

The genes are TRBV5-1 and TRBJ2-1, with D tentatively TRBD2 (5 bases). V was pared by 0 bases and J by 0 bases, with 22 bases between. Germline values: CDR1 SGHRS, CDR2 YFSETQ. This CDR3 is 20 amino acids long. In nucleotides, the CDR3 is TGCGCCAGCAGCTTGGACGTCGACCTCAGCGGTAAAAGCTCCTACAATGAGCAGTTCTTC. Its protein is CASSLDVDLSGKSSYNEQFF.

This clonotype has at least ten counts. The CDR3 sequence: CASSYDRGNTEAFF. CDR3 nucleotide sequence: TGTGCCAGCAGTTACGACAGGGGGAACACTGAAGCTTTCTTT. The V and J genes are TRBV6-2 or TRBV6-3 and TRBJ1-1, with 8 bases lining up with TRBD1. V was clipped by 2 bases and J by 1 base; unmatched bases: 0. CDR1 MNHEY and CDR2 SVGEGT come from the germline V gene. The CDR3 length is 14 residues.

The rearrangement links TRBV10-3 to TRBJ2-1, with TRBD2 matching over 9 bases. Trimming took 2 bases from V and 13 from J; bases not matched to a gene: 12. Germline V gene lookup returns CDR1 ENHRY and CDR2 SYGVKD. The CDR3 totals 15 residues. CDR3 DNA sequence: TGTGCCATCAGTGAGGGTCTAGCGGGGCCTGGCGGCCAGTTCTTC. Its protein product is CAISEGLAGPGGQFF.

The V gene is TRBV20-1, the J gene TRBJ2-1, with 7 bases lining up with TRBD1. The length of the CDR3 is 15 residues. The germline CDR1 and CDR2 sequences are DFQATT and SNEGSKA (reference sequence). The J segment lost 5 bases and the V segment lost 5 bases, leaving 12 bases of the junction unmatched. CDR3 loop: CSAADPGQRHNEQFF. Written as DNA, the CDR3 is TGCAGTGCTGCTGACCCGGGACAGAGGCACAATGAGCAGTTCTTC.

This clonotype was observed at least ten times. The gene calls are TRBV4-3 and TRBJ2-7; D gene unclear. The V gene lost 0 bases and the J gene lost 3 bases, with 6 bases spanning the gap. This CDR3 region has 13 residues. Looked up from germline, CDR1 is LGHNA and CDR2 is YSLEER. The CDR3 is CASSQEAGYEQYF. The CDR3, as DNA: TGCGCCAGCAGCCAAGAGGCAGGCTACGAGCAGTACTTC.

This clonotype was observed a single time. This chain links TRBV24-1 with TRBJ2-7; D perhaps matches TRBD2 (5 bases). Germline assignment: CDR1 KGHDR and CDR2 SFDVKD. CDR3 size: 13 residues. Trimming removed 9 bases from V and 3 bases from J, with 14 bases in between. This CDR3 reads CATERGFGYEQYF. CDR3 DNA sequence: TGTGCCACCGAACGAGGGTTCGGCTACGAGCAGTACTTC.

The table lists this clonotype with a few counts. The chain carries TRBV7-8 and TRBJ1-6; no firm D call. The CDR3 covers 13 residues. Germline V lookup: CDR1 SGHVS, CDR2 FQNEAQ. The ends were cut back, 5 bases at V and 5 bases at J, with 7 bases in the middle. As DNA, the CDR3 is TGTGCCAGCAGCCACAGTGATAATTCACCCCTCCACTTT. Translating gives CASSHSDNSPLHF.